These 4 T cell receptor beta chains came from one sample sequenced in a study of regulatory T cells in long-lasting Graves disease. The time point is: persistent/refractory GD, antithyroid drugs over 5 years with positive TRAb. Scientists built the TCR library using RNA that was extracted from PBMCs. Combining iRepertoire HTBI primers with Arm-PCR of CDR3 regions, the authors built TCR beta libraries. TCRdb re-analysed the multiplex PCR reads in MiXCR, keeping a single row per CDR3 protein. In the table there are 300,000 to 350,000 distinct CDR3 sequences, 15% to 20% of which are singletons. Sequences were derived from peripheral blood mononuclear cells (PBMCs), sampled when the disease was refractory, from a patient treated with antithyroid drugs. These receptors came from a female donor with Graves disease.

This clonotype showed up many times. The chain carries TRBV12-3 or TRBV12-4 and TRBJ1-1; a weak D match, TRBD1 (5 bases). V was trimmed by 1 base and J by 9 bases, leaving 9 bases between them. There are 12 residues in the CDR3. This CDR3 is CASSLGQNQAFF. In nucleotides, the CDR3 is TGTGCCAGCAGTTTAGGACAGAACCAAGCTTTCTTT.

The chain couples TRBV6-1 to TRBJ2-6; TRBD1 matches at 11 bases. The trim removed 6 bases at V and 3 bases at J, leaving 13 bases unmatched. The CDR3 sequence is 19 residues long. The V gene's germline CDR1 is MNHNS and CDR2 SASEGT. The CDR3 nucleotides are TGTGCCAGCAGCGCTAGTCCCGGGACAGGGGGTAGTGGGGCCAACGTCCTGACTTTC. This sequence encodes CASSASPGTGGSGANVLTF.

This chain joins TRBV3-1 and TRBJ2-1; 8 nucleotides match TRBD2. J gave up 4 bases and V 1 base, and 6 bases lay outside the gene matches. Germline values: CDR1 LGHDT, CDR2 YNNKEL (reference sequence). The CDR3 spans 16 residues. The CDR3 DNA reads as TGTGCCAGCAGCCAAGCTATAGCGGGGCTTTACAATGAGCAGTTCTTC. Its translation: CASSQAIAGLYNEQFF.

The genes are TRBV24-1 and TRBJ2-1, with D possibly matching TRBD2 (5 bases). V lost 7 bases and J lost 1, with 16 bases in between. This CDR3 has 16 residues. Germline assignment: CDR1 KGHDR and CDR2 SFDVKD. Written as DNA, the CDR3 is TGTGCCACCAGCCCGAACTCTGGCGGGTCCTACAATGAGCAGTTCTTC. It specifies CATSPNSGGSYNEQFF.